These 22 T cell receptor beta chains were sequenced from one sample in a study of T cell repertoires in cytomegalovirus infection. These TCRs' antigens remain unknown. MiXCR, applied by TCRdb to the reads, yields one record per CDR3 protein. The data show approximately 600,000 distinct CDR3 sequences, 35% to 50% seen once. The sequences come from cultured PBMCs, collected from culture after CMV antigen stimulation. These TCRs come from a human donor in good health (CMV status not recorded). Some clones in this sample may be carry-over from other donors' samples.

The V call is TRBV6-2 or TRBV6-3, the J call TRBJ2-7; TRBD1 or TRBD2 may be the D gene (5 bases each). Trimming took 6 bases from V and 4 from J, leaving 13 bases between them. The CDR3 is 13 amino acids. Germline CDR1 MNHEY, CDR2 SVGEGT. CDR3 nucleotides: TGTGCCAGCAGGCCGGGACCACCATACGAGCAGTACTTC. It translates to CASRPGPPYEQYF.

V and J are TRBV7-2 and TRBJ1-6; D is possibly TRBD1 (5 bases). V lost 7 bases to trimming and J lost 10 bases, with 17 bases between them. The CDR3 spans 14 residues. The germline V gene encodes CDR1 SGHTA and CDR2 FQGNSA. CDR3 sequence: CASTQQGSGSPLHF. In nucleotides, the CDR3 is TGTGCCAGCACCCAGCAGGGCTCAGGCTCACCCCTCCACTTT.

The chain couples TRBV7-2 to TRBJ2-2; D is undetermined. CDR1 SGHTA and CDR2 FQGNSA come from the germline V gene. The CDR3 is made up of 13 amino acids. The V end was cut by 1 base, the J end by 6 bases, with 6 bases between. For the CDR3, the DNA is TGTGCCAGCAGCTTAGACTACTCCGGGGAGCTGTTTTTT. Its translation: CASSLDYSGELFF.

This sequence joins TRBV3-1 and TRBJ2-4, with unresolved D. This CDR3 comprises 13 residues. Trimming stripped 3 bases from V and 1 base from J, with 4 bases between. CDR1 is LGHDT and CDR2 is YNNKEL in the germline V gene (reference sequence). In DNA, the CDR3 is TGTGCCAGCAGCCAGGGGGCCAAAAACATTCAGTACTTC. Translation gives CASSQGAKNIQYF.

The chain links TRBV12-3 or TRBV12-4 to TRBJ2-5, with D possibly TRBD2 on 7 matching bases. Trimming removed 2 bases at V and 4 bases at J, with 11 bases between. The CDR3 is made up of 14 amino acids. CDR3 loop: CASSLPGGGETQYF. The DNA for the CDR3 is TGTGCCAGCAGTTTACCGGGGGGCGGAGAGACCCAGTACTTC.

J is TRBJ2-3 and V is TRBV25-1; TRBD1 agrees at 7 bases. CDR3 size: 17 residues. J lost 1 base, V lost 3 bases, and 10 bases had no gene match. CDR1 and CDR2 from the germline V gene are MGHDK and SYGVNS. Written as DNA, the CDR3 is TGTGCCAGCAGTGACTTCAGGGGGACCTCTGGCACAGATACGCAGTATTTT. It encodes CASSDFRGTSGTDTQYF.

This clonotype has a handful of counts. The genes are TRBV6-9 and TRBJ2-1, with 9 bases identical to TRBD2. This CDR3 region has 16 residues. Losses at the gene ends were 2 bases for V and 4 bases for J; bases not matched to a gene: 6. The germline gives CDR1 MNHGY, CDR2 SVAAGI. CDR3 in DNA: TGTGCCAGCAGTTATCTAGCGGGACCGGGGTACAATGAGCAGTTCTTC. Translating gives CASSYLAGPGYNEQFF.

The gene calls are TRBV6-5 and TRBJ2-3; TRBD1 matches 7 bases. The junction had 5 bases not matched to a gene; V was cut back by 2 bases and J by 3 bases. The CDR3 has 15 residues. From germline, CDR1 is MNHEY and CDR2 SVGAGI. The CDR3: CASSYGTEATDTQYF. CDR3 sequence (DNA): TGTGCCAGCAGTTACGGGACAGAAGCGACAGATACGCAGTATTTT.

V usage is TRBV5-1 and J usage is TRBJ1-6, with D tentatively TRBD1 (5 bases). CDR3 size: 16 residues. V lost 1 base to trimming and J lost 9 bases, with 17 bases between them. CDR1 and CDR2 (germline): SGHRS, YFSETQ. The CDR3 DNA reads TGCGCCAGCAGCTTGAGGGCGGGGGACGGCAGTTCACCCCTCCACTTT. Protein: CASSLRAGDGSSPLHF.

The chain combines TRBV3-1 with TRBJ2-1; D unresolved. V lost 5 bases to trimming and J lost 0 bases, with 17 bases between them. The CDR3 is made up of 17 amino acids. Per germline, CDR1 LGHDT and CDR2 YNNKEL (reference sequence). CDR3 loop: CASSFDIGYSSYNEQFF. The CDR3 DNA is TGTGCCAGCAGCTTCGACATCGGTTATAGCTCCTACAATGAGCAGTTCTTC.

In this sample, this clonotype turned up many times. The chain uses TRBV7-2 and TRBJ2-3, with no clear D. V was trimmed by 5 bases and J by 6 bases, leaving 15 bases between them. Germline V CDR1 and CDR2: SGHTA, FQGNSA. There are 14 residues in the CDR3. As DNA, the CDR3 is TGTGCCAGCAGCGCCCGGCCCGTCGGTGATACGCAGTATTTT. It is translated as CASSARPVGDTQYF.

This sequence joins TRBV7-2 and TRBJ1-6, with no clear D. Germline V gene sequence: CDR1 SGHTA, CDR2 FQGNSA. V was cut by 3 bases and J by 7 bases, with 7 bases left in between. There are 13 residues in the CDR3. CDR3 protein: CASSFSPNSPLHF. DNA for the CDR3: TGTGCCAGCAGCTTCAGTCCAAATTCACCCCTCCACTTT.

The chain carries TRBV4-3 and TRBJ2-2, with D hard to call. Per germline, CDR1 LGHNA and CDR2 YSLEER. V lost 1 base to trimming and J lost 6 bases, with 9 bases between them. The CDR3 has 14 amino acids. The CDR3 protein is CASSQVLPAGELFF. CDR3 bases: TGCGCCAGCAGCCAAGTTCTTCCGGCCGGGGAGCTGTTTTTT.

The chain couples TRBV12-3 or TRBV12-4 to TRBJ2-6, with no clear D. The CDR3 extends over 16 amino acids. V was cut by 2 bases and J by 0 bases, with 8 bases left in between. The CDR3 nucleotides are TGTGCCAGCAGTTTAAGAACGGTCTCTGGGGCCAACGTCCTGACTTTC. Its protein is CASSLRTVSGANVLTF.

The J gene is TRBJ1-6, the V gene TRBV6-5; the D gene is possibly TRBD1 (6 bases). Germline V lookup: CDR1 MNHEY, CDR2 SVGAGI. The CDR3 runs to 14 residues. V gave up 6 bases and J gave up 4 bases, with 10 bases separating them. As DNA, the CDR3 is TGTGCCAGCAGGTACAGGGATTATAATTCACCCCTCCACTTT. Residues: CASRYRDYNSPLHF.

This chain links TRBV6-5 with TRBJ1-1; D uncertain. Trimming pared 0 bases from V and 11 bases from J, leaving 13 bases between. This CDR3 spans 13 amino acids. Germline CDR1 and CDR2: MNHEY and SVGAGI. The CDR3 region is CASSYSGGWKAFF. The CDR3 bases are TGTGCCAGCAGTTACTCTGGAGGGTGGAAGGCTTTCTTT.

V usage is TRBV7-2 and J usage is TRBJ2-7; D possibly corresponds to TRBD1 (6 bases). Trimming stripped 1 base from V and 0 bases from J, with 19 bases between. The CDR3 has 18 amino acids. The germline CDR1 and CDR2 sequences are SGHTA and FQGNSA. CDR3: CASSLEDSPSQSSYEQYF. The DNA of the CDR3 is TGTGCCAGCAGCTTAGAGGACAGTCCTAGCCAAAGCTCCTACGAGCAGTACTTC.

The chain has TRBV27 and TRBJ2-2; the D is unclear. V lost 7 bases and J 6 bases, leaving 15 bases between the germline ends. The CDR3 is made up of 14 amino acids. CDR1 is MNHEY, CDR2 SMNVEV, per germline (reference sequence). The CDR3 protein is CASKDGAPPGELFF. CDR3 coding DNA: TGTGCCAGCAAGGATGGCGCTCCCCCCGGGGAGCTGTTTTTT.

The V gene is TRBV6-8, the J gene TRBJ1-1; TRBD1 is a possible D gene (5 bases). V lost 7 bases to trimming and J lost 5 bases, with 17 bases between them. Looked up from germline, CDR1 is MNHGY and CDR2 is SAAAGT. The CDR3 extends over 14 amino acids. CDR3 loop: CASMGLRGVTEAFF. Here the CDR3 DNA reads TGTGCCAGCATGGGTCTTAGGGGAGTTACTGAAGCTTTCTTT.

V and J are TRBV4-1 and TRBJ2-2, with D unresolved. There are 13 residues in the CDR3. V shed 5 bases and J shed 5 bases, with 9 bases lying between them. CDR1 MGHRA and CDR2 YSYEKL come from the germline V gene. CDR3 sequence: CASSWQKTGELFF. In nucleotides, the CDR3 is TGCGCCAGCAGCTGGCAGAAAACCGGGGAGCTGTTTTTT.

This clonotype was found once. The rearrangement links TRBV7-9 to TRBJ2-1, with D perhaps given as TRBD1 or TRBD2 (7 bases each). V lost 7 bases to trimming and J lost 6 bases, with 22 bases between them. Germline-derived CDR1 and CDR2 are SEHNR and FQNEAQ (reference sequence). The CDR3 runs 16 residues. The CDR3 nucleotides are TGTGCCAGCATCCAGGGGGGGGCACCTTTGGGCAATGAGCAGTTCTTC. Translating gives CASIQGGAPLGNEQFF. The full variable domain, in which reference TRBV7-9 and TRBJ2-1 provide the parts outside the CDR3, is DTGVSQNPRHKITKRGQNVTFRCDPISEHNRLYWYRQTLGQGPEFLTYFQNEAQLEKSRLLSDRFSAERPKGSFSTLEIQRTEQGDSAMYLCASIQGGAPLGNEQFFGPGTRLTVL.

This clonotype was seen many times. The chain uses TRBV7-2 and TRBJ1-2; D gene unclear. Trimming pared 0 bases from V and 5 bases from J, leaving 13 bases between. Per the germline V gene, CDR1 is SGHTA and CDR2 is FQGNSA. The CDR3 length is 15 residues. CDR3: CASSLAQARTYGYTF. For the CDR3, the DNA is TGTGCCAGCAGCTTAGCTCAGGCACGGACGTATGGCTACACCTTC.